This record covers a single T cell receptor (beta chain). Data came from immunoSEQ multiplex PCR; TCRdb stores just in-frame clones and leaves some out. The sample holds 65,000 to 80,000 clones, approximately 91% seen once. Looked up from germline, CDR1 is SGHTA and CDR2 is FQGTGA. CDR3 length: 15 residues. The germline V and J ends were trimmed by 5 bases and 6 bases, with 17 bases remaining between them. The sample is drawn from a study of OX40 agonist ivuxolimab in advanced cancers. The specimen comprised CD4+ or CD8+ T cells sorted from blood, sampled in a trial of the OX40 agonist ivuxolimab. The receptor's source is an adult with an advanced solid tumor such as melanoma, head and neck, liver or kidney cancer. The chain joins TRBV7-3 to TRBJ2-1, with D possibly TRBD2 on 6 matching bases. The CDR3 DNA reads as TGTGCCAGCAGCCCGCAGGAGGGTCCGCCCAATGAGCAGTTCTTC. As protein: CASSPQEGPPNEQFF.